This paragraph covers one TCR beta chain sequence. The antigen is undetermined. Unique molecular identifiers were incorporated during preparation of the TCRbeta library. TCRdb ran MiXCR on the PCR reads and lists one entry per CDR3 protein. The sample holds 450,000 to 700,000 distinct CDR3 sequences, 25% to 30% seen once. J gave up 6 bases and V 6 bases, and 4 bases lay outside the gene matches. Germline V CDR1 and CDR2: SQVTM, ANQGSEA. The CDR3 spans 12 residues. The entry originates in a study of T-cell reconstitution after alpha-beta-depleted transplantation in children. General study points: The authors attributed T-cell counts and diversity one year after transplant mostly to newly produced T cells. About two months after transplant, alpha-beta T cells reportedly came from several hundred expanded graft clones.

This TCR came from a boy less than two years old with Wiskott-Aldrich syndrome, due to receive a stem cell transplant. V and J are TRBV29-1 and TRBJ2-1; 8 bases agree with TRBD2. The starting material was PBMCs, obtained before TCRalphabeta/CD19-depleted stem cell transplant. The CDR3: CSVLSGSNEQFF. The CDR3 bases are TGCAGCGTCCTGAGCGGGAGCAATGAGCAGTTCTTC.